This T cell receptor (beta chain) is drawn from a study of CD4 T cell repertoires in COVID-19. Some clones are missing from TCRdb's copy, which holds only in-frame ones; the method was immunoSEQ multiplex PCR. Of 70,000 to 95,000 clones detected, about four fifths appear once; the ten largest clones hold roughly 0.6%. Germline values: CDR1 LNHDA, CDR2 SQIVND (reference sequence). The CDR3 length is 15 residues. V lost 5 bases and J 5 bases, leaving 18 bases between the germline ends. The sequence was collected from a human donor who had COVID-19. The specimen was CD4+ T cells from peripheral blood, collected after recovery from COVID-19. J is TRBJ1-2 and V is TRBV19; D is perhaps TRBD1 (6 bases). The CDR3 reads CASSEPGTLTYGYTF. The CDR3 nucleotides are TGTGCCAGTAGTGAGCCCGGGACACTTACATATGGCTACACCTTC.